The clone carrying this TCR beta chain has a single count. Its antigen is unidentified. The data are from a study of OX40 agonist ivuxolimab in advanced cancers. Study observations and caveats: Clones of CD4+ and CD8+ blood T cells grew by week 6 at doses of 0.1 to 3.0 mg/kg.

Using immunoSEQ multiplex PCR, the repertoire was profiled, and TCRdb retains in-frame clones only, with some absent. The sample includes some 73,000 clones, around 90% of them seen just once. The trim removed 3 bases at V and 4 bases at J, leaving 7 bases unmatched. The V gene's germline CDR1 is GTSNPN and CDR2 SVGIG (reference sequence). This CDR3 is 15 amino acids long. Enrollment shut out patients with autoimmune disease history or systemic immunosuppression. The genes are TRBV30 and TRBJ1-5; the match to TRBD1 covers 9 bases. This clonotype originated in an adult with an advanced solid tumor such as melanoma, head and neck, liver or kidney cancer. This specimen was CD4+ or CD8+ T cells sorted from blood, taken in a trial of the OX40 agonist ivuxolimab. This CDR3 is CAWSSGTGLNQPQHF. CDR3 bases: TGTGCCTGGAGCTCCGGGACAGGGTTAAATCAGCCCCAGCATTTT.